This T cell receptor beta chain was sequenced in a study of T cell responses to AZD1222 COVID-19 vaccine. The study, taken as a whole, reports: Donors were largely white British and mainly female; clonal diversity was possibly underestimated. Vaccine-associated CD4 TCRs ranged over spike, dominating at 160-218 and 743-854. Baseline serology detected seropositivity in only five or six AZD1222 recipients. Repertoire sampling was restricted to post-peak T cell response timepoints.

CDR3 size: 15 residues. The germline CDR1 and CDR2 sequences are SGHTA and FQGTGA. Trimming took off 5 bases at V and 1 base at J, with 14 bases between the two ends. The data were produced by immunoSEQ multiplex PCR, yet TCRdb's version contains in-frame clones alone and is incomplete. The data contain about 120,000 clones, under 85% of them singletons. The count of this clone is one. The target antigen is unknown. The chain joins TRBV7-3 to TRBJ1-1; unclear D gene. The material sequenced was peripheral blood, taken on day 0 of AZD1222 vaccination. The sequence came from an adult in good health. The CDR3 here is CASSPQVSANTEAFF. CDR3 sequence (DNA): TGTGCCAGCAGCCCTCAGGTCTCGGCGAACACTGAAGCTTTCTTT.